Shown below are 3 T cell receptor beta chains from a single sample sequenced in a study of Graves' ophthalmopathy and Graves' hyperthyroidism. TCR beta CDR3 regions were amplified from RNA transcripts. HTBI primers primed a first-round RT-PCR, and a second-round multiplex PCR followed. TCRdb independently ran MiXCR on the multiplex PCR reads; one entry per CDR3 protein. Among some 410,000 distinct CDR3 sequences, around 20% were seen once, and the ten largest hold under 3%. Input material: peripheral blood. The receptor source for this set is a woman under 30 with stable Graves' hyperthyroidism.

This clonotype was counted ten times or more. This chain connects TRBV7-8 to TRBJ2-7; D is possibly TRBD1 (5 bases). Trimming left V 3 bases short and J 0 bases short, with 9 bases between. This CDR3 has 14 residues. Germline V CDR1 and CDR2: SGHVS, FQNEAQ. The CDR3 sequence: CASSFFTGSYEQYF. The CDR3 DNA follows: TGTGCCAGCAGCTTTTTTACAGGCTCCTACGAGCAGTACTTC.

The chain carries TRBV29-1 and TRBJ1-5; 10 bases map to TRBD1. This CDR3 has 13 amino acids. From germline, CDR1 is SQVTM and CDR2 ANQGSEA. V was clipped by 4 bases and J by 4 bases; unmatched bases: 1. Written as DNA, the CDR3 is TGCAGCGTTGGACAGGGGGCAAATCAGCCCCAGCATTTT. It translates to CSVGQGANQPQHF.

This chain connects TRBV6-1 to TRBJ1-1; maybe TRBD1 (5 bases). Germline V lookup: CDR1 MNHNS, CDR2 SASEGT. The CDR3 is 13 residues long. The V gene lost 9 bases and the J gene lost 5 bases, with 16 bases spanning the gap. The CDR3 nucleotides read TGTGCCAGTTCCCACGGGGGGGTGACTGAAGCTTTCTTT. Its translation is CASSHGGVTEAFF.